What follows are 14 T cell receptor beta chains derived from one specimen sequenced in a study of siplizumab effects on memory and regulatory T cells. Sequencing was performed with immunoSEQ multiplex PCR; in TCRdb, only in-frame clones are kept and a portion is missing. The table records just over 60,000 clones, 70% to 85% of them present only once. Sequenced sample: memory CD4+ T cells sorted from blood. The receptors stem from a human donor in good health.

CDR3 residues: CASSQGATDTQYF. The CDR3 DNA follows: TGTGCCAGCAGTCAGGGGGCAACAGATACGCAGTATTTT. The V call is TRBV5-4, the J call TRBJ2-3; 8 bases line up with TRBD1. The germline V gene encodes CDR1 SGHNT and CDR2 YYREEE (reference sequence). Germline trimming cut 5 bases from V and 3 bases from J; bases unmatched to any gene: 2. This CDR3 is 13 amino acids long.

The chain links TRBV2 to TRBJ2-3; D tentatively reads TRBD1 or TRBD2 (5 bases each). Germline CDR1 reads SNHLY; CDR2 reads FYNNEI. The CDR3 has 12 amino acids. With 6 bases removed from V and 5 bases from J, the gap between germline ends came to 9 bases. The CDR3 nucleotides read TGTGCCAGCAGGGGACCGGGAGATACGCAGTATTTT. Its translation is CASRGPGDTQYF.

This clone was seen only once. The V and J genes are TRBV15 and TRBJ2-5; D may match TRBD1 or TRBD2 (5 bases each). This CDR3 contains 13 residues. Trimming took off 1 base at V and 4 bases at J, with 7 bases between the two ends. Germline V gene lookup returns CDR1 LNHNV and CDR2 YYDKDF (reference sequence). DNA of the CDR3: TGTGCCACCAGCAGAGGGGGGTTAGAGACCCAGTACTTC. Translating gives CATSRGGLETQYF.

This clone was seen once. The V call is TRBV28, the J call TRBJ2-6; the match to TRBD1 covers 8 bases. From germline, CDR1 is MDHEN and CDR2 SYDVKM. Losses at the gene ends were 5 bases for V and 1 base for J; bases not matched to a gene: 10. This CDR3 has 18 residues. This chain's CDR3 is CASSPLGQGASGANVLTF. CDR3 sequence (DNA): TGTGCCAGCAGTCCGCTGGGGCAGGGGGCGTCTGGGGCCAACGTCCTGACTTTC.

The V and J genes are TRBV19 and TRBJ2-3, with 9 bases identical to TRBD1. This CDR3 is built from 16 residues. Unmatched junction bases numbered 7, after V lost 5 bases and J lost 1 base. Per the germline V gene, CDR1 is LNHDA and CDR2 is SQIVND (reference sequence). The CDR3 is CASSSGTGFGTDTQYF. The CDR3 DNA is TGTGCCAGTAGTTCCGGGACAGGGTTCGGCACAGATACGCAGTATTTT. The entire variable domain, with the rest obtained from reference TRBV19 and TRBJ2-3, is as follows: DGGITQSPKYLFRKEGQNVTLSCEQNLNHDAMYWYRQDPGQGLRLIYYSQIVNDFQKGDIAEGYSVSREKKESFPLTVTSAQKNPTAFYLCASSSGTGFGTDTQYFGPGTRLTVL.

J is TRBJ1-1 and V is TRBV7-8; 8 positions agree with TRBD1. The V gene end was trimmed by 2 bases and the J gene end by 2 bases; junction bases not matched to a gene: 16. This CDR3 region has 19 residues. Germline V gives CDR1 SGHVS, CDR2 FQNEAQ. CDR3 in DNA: TGTGCCAGCAGCTTACCCCACCGACAGGGGCGCATAATCAACACTGAAGCTTTCTTT. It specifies CASSLPHRQGRIINTEAFF.

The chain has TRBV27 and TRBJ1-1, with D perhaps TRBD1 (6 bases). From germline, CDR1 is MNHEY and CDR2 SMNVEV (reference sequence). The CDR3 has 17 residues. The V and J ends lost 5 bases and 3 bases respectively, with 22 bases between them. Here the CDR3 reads CASSPVLGQIGYTEAFF. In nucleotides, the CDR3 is TGTGCCAGCAGTCCTGTTCTTGGACAGATTGGGTACACTGAAGCTTTCTTT.

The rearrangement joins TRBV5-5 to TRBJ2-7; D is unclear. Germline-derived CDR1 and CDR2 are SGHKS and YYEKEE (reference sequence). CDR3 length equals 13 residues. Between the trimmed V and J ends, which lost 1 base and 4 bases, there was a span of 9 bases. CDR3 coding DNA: TGTGCCAGCAGCTTGTTGTTGGGATACGAGCAGTACTTC. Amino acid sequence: CASSLLLGYEQYF.

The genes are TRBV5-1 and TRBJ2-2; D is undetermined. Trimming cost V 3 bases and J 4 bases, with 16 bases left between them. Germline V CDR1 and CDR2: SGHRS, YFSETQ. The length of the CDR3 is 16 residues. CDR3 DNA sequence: TGCGCCAGCAGCTCGGACGGTAGGGCGGCCACCGGGGAGCTGTTTTTT. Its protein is CASSSDGRAATGELFF.

In DNA, the CDR3 is TGTGCCAGCAGTTTAGGGACCCGGAGGGCCCAGTACTTC. Encoded protein: CASSLGTRRAQYF. The chain has TRBV28 and TRBJ2-5; a possible D gene is TRBD2 (6 bases). V was shortened by 2 bases and J by 9 bases, with 13 bases between the two germline ends. The CDR3 length is 13 residues. CDR1 and CDR2 from the germline V gene are MDHEN and SYDVKM. Looking up the rest from reference TRBV28 and TRBJ2-5 gives the full variable domain: DVKVTQSSRYLVKRTGEKVFLECVQDMDHENMFWYRQDPGLGLRLIYFSYDVKMKEKGDIPEGYSVSREKKERFSLILESASTNQTSMYLCASSLGTRRAQYFGPGTRLLVL.

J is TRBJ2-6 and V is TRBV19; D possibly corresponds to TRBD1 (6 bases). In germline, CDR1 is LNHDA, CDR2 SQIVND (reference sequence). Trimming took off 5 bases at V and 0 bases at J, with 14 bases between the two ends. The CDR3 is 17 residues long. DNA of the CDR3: TGTGCCAGTAGTCAAACACAGGGAGCCTCTGGGGCCAACGTCCTGACTTTC. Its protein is CASSQTQGASGANVLTF.

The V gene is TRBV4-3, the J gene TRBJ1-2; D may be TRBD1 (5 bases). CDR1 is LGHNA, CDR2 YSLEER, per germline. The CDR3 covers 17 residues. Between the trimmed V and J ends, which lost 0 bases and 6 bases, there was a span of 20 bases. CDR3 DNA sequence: TGCGCCAGCAGCCAAGATCAGGGAACAGTAGGTTCGGATGGCTACACCTTC. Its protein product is CASSQDQGTVGSDGYTF.

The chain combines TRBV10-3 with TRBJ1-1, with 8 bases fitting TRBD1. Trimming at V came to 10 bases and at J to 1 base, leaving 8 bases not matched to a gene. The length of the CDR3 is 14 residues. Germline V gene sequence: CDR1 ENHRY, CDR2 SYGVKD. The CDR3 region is CATGQGTGNTEAFF. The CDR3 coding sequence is TGTGCCACCGGACAGGGTACGGGGAACACTGAAGCTTTCTTT.

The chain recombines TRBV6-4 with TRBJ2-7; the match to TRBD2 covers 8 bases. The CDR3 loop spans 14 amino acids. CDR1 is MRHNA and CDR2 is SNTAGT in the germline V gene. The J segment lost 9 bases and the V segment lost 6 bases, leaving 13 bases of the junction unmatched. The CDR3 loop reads CASRGPGGASAQYF. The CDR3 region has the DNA TGTGCCAGCAGGGGGCCCGGGGGGGCATCAGCGCAGTACTTC.